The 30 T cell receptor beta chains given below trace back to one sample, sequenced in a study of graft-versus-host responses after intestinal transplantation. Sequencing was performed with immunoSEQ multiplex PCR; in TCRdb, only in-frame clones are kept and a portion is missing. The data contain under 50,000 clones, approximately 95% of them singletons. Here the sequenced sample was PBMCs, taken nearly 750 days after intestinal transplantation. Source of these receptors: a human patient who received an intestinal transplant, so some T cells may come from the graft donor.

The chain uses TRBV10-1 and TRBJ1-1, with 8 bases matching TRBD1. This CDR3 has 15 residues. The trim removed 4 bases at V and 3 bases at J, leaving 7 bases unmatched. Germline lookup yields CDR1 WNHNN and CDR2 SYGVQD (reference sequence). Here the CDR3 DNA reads TGCGCCAGCAGTGGGAGGACAGGGCCGGACACTGAAGCTTTCTTT. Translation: CASSGRTGPDTEAFF.

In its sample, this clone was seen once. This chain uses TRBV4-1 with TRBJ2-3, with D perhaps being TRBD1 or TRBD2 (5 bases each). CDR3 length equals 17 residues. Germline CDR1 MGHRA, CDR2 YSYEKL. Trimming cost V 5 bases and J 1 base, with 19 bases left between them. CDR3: CASSEHPGPQGTDTQYF. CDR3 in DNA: TGCGCCAGCAGCGAGCATCCGGGGCCTCAGGGCACAGATACGCAGTATTTT.

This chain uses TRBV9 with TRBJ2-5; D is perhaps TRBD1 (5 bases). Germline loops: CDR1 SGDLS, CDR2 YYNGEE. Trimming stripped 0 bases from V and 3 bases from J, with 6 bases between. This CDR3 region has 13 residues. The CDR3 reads CASSVGREETQYF. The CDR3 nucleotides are TGTGCCAGCAGCGTAGGCAGGGAAGAGACCCAGTACTTC.

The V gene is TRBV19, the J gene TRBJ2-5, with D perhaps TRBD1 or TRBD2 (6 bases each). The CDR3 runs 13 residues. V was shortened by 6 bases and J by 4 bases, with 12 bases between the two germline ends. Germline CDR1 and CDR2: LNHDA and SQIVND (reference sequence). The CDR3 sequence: CASRRGEGETQYF. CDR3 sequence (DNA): TGTGCCAGTAGGAGGGGGGAAGGAGAGACCCAGTACTTC. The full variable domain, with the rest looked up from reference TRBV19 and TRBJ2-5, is DGGITQSPKYLFRKEGQNVTLSCEQNLNHDAMYWYRQDPGQGLRLIYYSQIVNDFQKGDIAEGYSVSREKKESFPLTVTSAQKNPTAFYLCASRRGEGETQYFGPGTRLLVL.

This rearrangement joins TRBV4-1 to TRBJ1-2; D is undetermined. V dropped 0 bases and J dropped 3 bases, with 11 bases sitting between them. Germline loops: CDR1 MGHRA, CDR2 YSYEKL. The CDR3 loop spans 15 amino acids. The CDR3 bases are TGCGCCAGCAGCCAAGAACGGGAAATGGACTATGGCTACACCTTC. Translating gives CASSQEREMDYGYTF.

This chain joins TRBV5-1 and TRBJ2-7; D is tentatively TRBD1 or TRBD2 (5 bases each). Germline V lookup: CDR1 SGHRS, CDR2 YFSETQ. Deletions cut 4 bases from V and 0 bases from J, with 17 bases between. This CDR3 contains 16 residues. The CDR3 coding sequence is TGCGCCAGCAGCCGGGGCAATGCATTTCCCTCCTACGAGCAGTACTTC. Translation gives CASSRGNAFPSYEQYF.

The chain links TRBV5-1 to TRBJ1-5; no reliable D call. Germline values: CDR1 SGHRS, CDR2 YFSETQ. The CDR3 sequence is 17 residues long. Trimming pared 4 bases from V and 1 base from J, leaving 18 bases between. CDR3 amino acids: CASSPDLGGFSNQPQHF. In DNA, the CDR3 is TGCGCCAGCAGCCCCGACCTTGGCGGGTTCAGCAATCAGCCCCAGCATTTT.

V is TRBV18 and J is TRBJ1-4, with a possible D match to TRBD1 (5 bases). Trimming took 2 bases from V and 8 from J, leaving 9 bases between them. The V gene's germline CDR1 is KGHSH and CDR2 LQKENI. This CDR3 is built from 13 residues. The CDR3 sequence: CASSPGGGEKLFF. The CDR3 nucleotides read TGTGCCAGCTCACCAGGGGGTGGCGAAAAACTGTTTTTT.

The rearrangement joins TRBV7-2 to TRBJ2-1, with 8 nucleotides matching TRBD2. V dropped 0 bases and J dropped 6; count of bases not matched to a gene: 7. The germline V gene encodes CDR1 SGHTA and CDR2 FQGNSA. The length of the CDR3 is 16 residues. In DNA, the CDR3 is TGTGCCAGCAGCTTAGCGGGTAGCGGGATCTTCAATGAGCAGTTCTTC. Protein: CASSLAGSGIFNEQFF.

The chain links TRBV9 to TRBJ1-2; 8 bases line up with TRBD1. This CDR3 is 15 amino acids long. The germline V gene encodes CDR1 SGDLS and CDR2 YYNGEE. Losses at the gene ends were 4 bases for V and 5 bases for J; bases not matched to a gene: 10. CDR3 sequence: CASSPSTGAGYGYTF. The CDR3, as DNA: TGTGCCAGCAGCCCCTCGACAGGGGCCGGTTATGGCTACACCTTC. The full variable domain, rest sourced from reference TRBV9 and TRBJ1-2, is DSGVTQTPKHLITATGQRVTLRCSPRSGDLSVYWYQQSLDQGLQFLIQYYNGEERAKGNILERFSAQQFPDLHSELNLSSLELGDSALYFCASSPSTGAGYGYTFGSGTRLTVV.

As DNA, the CDR3 is TGCGCCAGCGGCGACAGGGGTAATCAGCCCCAGCATTTT. This sequence encodes CASGDRGNQPQHF. V is TRBV10-2 and J is TRBJ1-5; 8 bases are a match to TRBD1. Trimming took 8 bases from V and 4 from J; bases not matched to a gene: 4. CDR1 WSHSY and CDR2 SAAADI come from the germline V gene. This CDR3 has 13 amino acids.

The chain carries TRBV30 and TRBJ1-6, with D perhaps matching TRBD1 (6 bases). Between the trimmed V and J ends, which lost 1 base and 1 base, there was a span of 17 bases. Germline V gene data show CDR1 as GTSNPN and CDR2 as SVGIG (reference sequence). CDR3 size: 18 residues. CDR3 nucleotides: TGTGCCTGGAGTGGACCCACAGGGAATGTGTCCTATAATTCACCCCTCCACTTT. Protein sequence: CAWSGPTGNVSYNSPLHF.

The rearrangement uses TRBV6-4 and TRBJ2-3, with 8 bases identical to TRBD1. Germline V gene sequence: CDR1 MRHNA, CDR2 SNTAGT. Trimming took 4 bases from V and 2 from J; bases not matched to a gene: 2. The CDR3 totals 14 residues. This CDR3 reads CASSATGVTDTQYF. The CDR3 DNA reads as TGTGCCAGCAGTGCGACAGGGGTCACAGATACGCAGTATTTT.

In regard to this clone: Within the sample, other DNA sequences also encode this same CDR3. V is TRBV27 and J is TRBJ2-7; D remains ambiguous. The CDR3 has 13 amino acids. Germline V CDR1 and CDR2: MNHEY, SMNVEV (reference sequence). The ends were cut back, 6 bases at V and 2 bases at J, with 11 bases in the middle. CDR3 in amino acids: CASSFGQAYEQYF. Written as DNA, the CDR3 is TGTGCCAGCAGCTTCGGTCAGGCCTACGAGCAGTACTTC.

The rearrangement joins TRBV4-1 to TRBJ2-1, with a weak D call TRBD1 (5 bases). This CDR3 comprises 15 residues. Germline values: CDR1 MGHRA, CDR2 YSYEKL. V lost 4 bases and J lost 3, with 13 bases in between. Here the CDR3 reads CASSLRDSSYNEQFF. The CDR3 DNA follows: TGCGCCAGCAGCCTACGTGACAGTAGCTACAATGAGCAGTTCTTC.

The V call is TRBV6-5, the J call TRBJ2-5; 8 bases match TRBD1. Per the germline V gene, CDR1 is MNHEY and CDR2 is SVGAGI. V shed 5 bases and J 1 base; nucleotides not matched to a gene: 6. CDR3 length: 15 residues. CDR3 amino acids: CASSSQGQVQETQYF. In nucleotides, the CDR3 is TGTGCCAGCAGTAGTCAGGGACAGGTCCAAGAGACCCAGTACTTC.

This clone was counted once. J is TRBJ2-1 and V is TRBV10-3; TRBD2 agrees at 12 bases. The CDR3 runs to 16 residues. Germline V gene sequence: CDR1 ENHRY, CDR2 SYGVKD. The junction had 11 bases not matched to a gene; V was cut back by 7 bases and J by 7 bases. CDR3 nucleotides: TGTGCCATCACCCGAGGACGGACTAGCGGGACTAATGAGCAGTTCTTC. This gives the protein CAITRGRTSGTNEQFF.

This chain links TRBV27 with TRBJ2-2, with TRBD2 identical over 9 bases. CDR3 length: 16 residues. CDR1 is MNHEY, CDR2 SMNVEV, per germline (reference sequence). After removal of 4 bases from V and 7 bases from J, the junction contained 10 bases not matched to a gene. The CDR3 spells CASSSRAGGPNGELFF. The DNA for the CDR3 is TGTGCCAGCAGTTCCAGGGCGGGAGGGCCAAACGGGGAGCTGTTTTTT.

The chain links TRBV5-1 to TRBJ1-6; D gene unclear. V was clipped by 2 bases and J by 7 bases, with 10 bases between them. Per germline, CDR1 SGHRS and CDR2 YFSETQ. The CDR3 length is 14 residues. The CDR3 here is CASSLERRNSPLHF. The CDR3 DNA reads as TGCGCCAGCAGCTTAGAACGGAGAAATTCACCCCTCCACTTT.

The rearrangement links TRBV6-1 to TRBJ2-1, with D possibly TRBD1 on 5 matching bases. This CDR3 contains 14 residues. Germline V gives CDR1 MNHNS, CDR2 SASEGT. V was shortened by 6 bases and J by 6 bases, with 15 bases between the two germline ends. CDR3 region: CASRGWGASNEQFF. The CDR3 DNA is TGTGCCAGCAGGGGCTGGGGCGCGAGCAATGAGCAGTTCTTC.

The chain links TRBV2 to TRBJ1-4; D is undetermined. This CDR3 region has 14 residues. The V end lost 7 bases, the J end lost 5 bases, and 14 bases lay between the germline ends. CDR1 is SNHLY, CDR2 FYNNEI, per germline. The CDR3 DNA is TGTGCCAGCATCACCCAGGCTCGGAATGAAAAACTGTTTTTT. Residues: CASITQARNEKLFF.

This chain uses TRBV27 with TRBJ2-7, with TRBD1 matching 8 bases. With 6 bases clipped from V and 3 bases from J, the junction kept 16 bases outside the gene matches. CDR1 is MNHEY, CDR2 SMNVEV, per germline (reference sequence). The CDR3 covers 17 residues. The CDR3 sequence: CASSRSQKQGANYEQYF. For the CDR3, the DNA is TGTGCCAGCAGCCGGTCCCAAAAGCAGGGGGCCAACTACGAGCAGTACTTC.

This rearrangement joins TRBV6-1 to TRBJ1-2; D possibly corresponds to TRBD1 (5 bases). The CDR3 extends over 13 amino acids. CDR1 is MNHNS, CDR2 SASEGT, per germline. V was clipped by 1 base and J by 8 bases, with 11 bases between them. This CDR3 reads CASSEGGPEGYTF. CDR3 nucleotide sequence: TGTGCCAGCAGTGAAGGGGGCCCTGAGGGCTACACCTTC.

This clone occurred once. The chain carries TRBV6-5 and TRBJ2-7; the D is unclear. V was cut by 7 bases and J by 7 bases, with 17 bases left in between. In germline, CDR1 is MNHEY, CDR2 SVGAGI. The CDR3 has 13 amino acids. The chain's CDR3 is CASTPGRTREQYF. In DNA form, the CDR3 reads TGTGCCAGCACCCCCGGACGTACTCGGGAGCAGTACTTC.

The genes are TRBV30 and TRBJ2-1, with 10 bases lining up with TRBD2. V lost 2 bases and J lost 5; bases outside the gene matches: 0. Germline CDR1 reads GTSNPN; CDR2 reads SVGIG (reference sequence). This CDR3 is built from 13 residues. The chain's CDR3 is CAWSSGRDNEQFF. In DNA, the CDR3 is TGTGCCTGGAGTAGCGGGAGGGACAATGAGCAGTTCTTC. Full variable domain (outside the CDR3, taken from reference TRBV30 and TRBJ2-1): SQTIHQWPATLVQPVGSPLSLECTVEGTSNPNLYWYRQAAGRGLQLLFYSVGIGQISSEVPQNLSASRPQDRQFILSSKKLLLSDSGFYLCAWSSGRDNEQFFGPGTRLTVL.

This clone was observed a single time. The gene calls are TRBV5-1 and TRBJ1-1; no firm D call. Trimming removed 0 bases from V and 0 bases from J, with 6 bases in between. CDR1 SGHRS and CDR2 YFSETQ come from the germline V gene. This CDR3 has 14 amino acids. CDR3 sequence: CASSLGNLNTEAFF. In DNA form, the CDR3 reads TGCGCCAGCAGCTTGGGAAACCTGAACACTGAAGCTTTCTTT.

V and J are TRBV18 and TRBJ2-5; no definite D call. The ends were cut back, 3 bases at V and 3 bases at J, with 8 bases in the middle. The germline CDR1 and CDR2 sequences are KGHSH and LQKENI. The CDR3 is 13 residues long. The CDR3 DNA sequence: TGTGCCAGCTCACCCGACCGAAAAGAGACCCAGTACTTC. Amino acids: CASSPDRKETQYF. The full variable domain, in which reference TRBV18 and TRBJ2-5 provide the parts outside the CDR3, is NAGVMQNPRHLVRRRGQEARLRCSPMKGHSHVYWYRQLPEEGLKFMVYLQKENIIDESGMPKERFSAEFPKEGPSILRIQQVVRGDSAAYFCASSPDRKETQYFGPGTRLLVL.

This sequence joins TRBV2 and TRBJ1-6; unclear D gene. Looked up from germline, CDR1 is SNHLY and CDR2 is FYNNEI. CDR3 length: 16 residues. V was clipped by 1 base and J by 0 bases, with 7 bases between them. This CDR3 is CASSEDGSSYNSPLHF. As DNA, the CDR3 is TGTGCCAGCAGTGAAGACGGGAGCTCCTATAATTCACCCCTCCACTTT.

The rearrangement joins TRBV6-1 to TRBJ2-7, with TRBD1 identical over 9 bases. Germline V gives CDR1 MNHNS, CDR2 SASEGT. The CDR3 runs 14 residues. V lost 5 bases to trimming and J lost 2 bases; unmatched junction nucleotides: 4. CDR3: CASSRGQGPYEQYF. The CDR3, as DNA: TGTGCCAGCAGTAGGGGACAGGGACCCTACGAGCAGTACTTC.

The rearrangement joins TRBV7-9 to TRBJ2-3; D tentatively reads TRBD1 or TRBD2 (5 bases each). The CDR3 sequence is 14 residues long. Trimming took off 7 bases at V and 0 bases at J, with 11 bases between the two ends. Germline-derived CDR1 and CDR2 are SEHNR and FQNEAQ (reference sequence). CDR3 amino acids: CASTHEGSTDTQYF. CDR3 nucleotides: TGTGCCAGCACCCACGAGGGGAGCACAGATACGCAGTATTTT. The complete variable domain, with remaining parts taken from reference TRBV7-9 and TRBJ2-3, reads DTGVSQNPRHKITKRGQNVTFRCDPISEHNRLYWYRQTLGQGPEFLTYFQNEAQLEKSRLLSDRFSAERPKGSFSTLEIQRTEQGDSAMYLCASTHEGSTDTQYFGPGTRLTVL.